This T cell receptor (beta chain) was obtained from a study of STAT3 mutations in large granular lymphocyte leukemia. Repertoires were generated with immunoSEQ multiplex PCR, while TCRdb's copy carries only in-frame clones and drops some. The table has 5,000 to 7,000 clones, about 45% seen once. Findings and limits, study-wide: Every T-LGLL patient had at least one immunodominant TCRbeta clonotype. Variable sampling intervals and differing treatment regimens complicated linking therapy response to TCR clonal burden changes. Clonal expansion was inferred from other time points because no sample existed at each clone's first appearance. Suggested: STAT3 mutation was not the ancestral event for these clonal expansions.

A remark on this clone: Its antigen is still unknown.

This CDR3 contains 15 residues. Germline loops: CDR1 KGHSH, CDR2 LQKENI. The germline V and J ends were trimmed by 2 bases and 0 bases, with 8 bases remaining between them. The receptor's source is a woman aged 70-85 years with T-cell large granular lymphocyte leukemia. Some clones in this sample may be carry-over from other donors' samples. Sequenced: peripheral blood mononuclear cells. The chain employs TRBV18 and TRBJ1-5; D uncertain. The CDR3 sequence: CASSPIRISNQPQHF. DNA of the CDR3: TGTGCCAGCTCACCAATTCGAATTAGCAATCAGCCCCAGCATTTT.